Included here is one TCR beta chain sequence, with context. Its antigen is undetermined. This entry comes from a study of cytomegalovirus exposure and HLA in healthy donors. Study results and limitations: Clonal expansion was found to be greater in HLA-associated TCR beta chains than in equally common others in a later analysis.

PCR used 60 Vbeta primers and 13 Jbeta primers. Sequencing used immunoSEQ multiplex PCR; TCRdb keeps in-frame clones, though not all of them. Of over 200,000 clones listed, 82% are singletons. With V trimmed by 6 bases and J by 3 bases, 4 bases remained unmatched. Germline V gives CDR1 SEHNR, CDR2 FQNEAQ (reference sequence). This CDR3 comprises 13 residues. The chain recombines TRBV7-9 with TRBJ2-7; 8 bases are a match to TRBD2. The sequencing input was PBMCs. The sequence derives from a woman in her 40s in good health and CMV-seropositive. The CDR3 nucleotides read TGTGCCAGCAGGCCCGGGGGGGACTACGAGCAGTACTTC. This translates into CASRPGGDYEQYF.